Presented here are 9 T cell receptor beta chains from one specimen sequenced in a study of blood T cell repertoires in COVID-19. Repertoires were generated with immunoSEQ multiplex PCR, while TCRdb's copy carries only in-frame clones and drops some. The profile shows roughly 260,000 clones, 87% of them singletons. Specimen: PBMCs or T cells enriched from blood (not recorded which). All receptors come from a woman in her 30s with acute COVID-19.

The V gene is TRBV18, the J gene TRBJ1-3; 7 bases agree with TRBD1. This CDR3 is 15 amino acids long. Germline V gene sequence: CDR1 KGHSH, CDR2 LQKENI. Germline trimming cut 3 bases from V and 0 bases from J; bases unmatched to any gene: 2. CDR3: CASSPRGYSGNTIYF. CDR3 nucleotides: TGTGCCAGCTCACCCAGGGGGTACTCTGGAAACACCATATATTTT. The complete variable domain, with remaining parts taken from reference TRBV18 and TRBJ1-3, reads NAGVMQNPRHLVRRRGQEARLRCSPMKGHSHVYWYRQLPEEGLKFMVYLQKENIIDESGMPKERFSAEFPKEGPSILRIQQVVRGDSAAYFCASSPRGYSGNTIYFGEGSWLTVV.

This clone was seen repeatedly, ten times or more. The CDR3 sequence is CASSPGLAGVEQFF. The DNA for the CDR3 is TGTGCCAGCAGTCCGGGACTAGCGGGCGTAGAGCAGTTCTTC. The chain has TRBV5-8 and TRBJ2-1, with 12 bases matching TRBD2. Trimming at V came to 5 bases and at J to 10 bases, leaving 7 bases not matched to a gene. Looked up from germline, CDR1 is SGHTS and CDR2 is YDEGEE. The CDR3 spans 14 residues.

This clone was seen once. The V and J genes are TRBV20-1 and TRBJ1-1, with 12 nucleotides matching TRBD1. J was trimmed by 4 bases and V by 3 bases; bases with no gene match: 6. The CDR3 is 15 residues long. Looked up from germline, CDR1 is DFQATT and CDR2 is SNEGSKA (reference sequence). The CDR3 bases are TGCAGTGCTAGTGGGGACAGGGGGCGAATCACTGAAGCTTTCTTT. The encoded protein is CSASGDRGRITEAFF.

Only a few counts were recorded for this clone. The chain is built from TRBV5-4 and TRBJ1-6, with a tentative D call TRBD1 (6 bases). In germline, CDR1 is SGHNT, CDR2 YYREEE (reference sequence). CDR3 size: 12 residues. V dropped 2 bases and J dropped 13 bases, with 10 bases sitting between them. CDR3 sequence: CASSLGGVPLHF. In nucleotides, the CDR3 is TGTGCCAGCAGCTTAGGGGGGGTTCCCCTCCACTTT.

This chain connects TRBV19 to TRBJ1-1, with TRBD1 identical over 9 bases. The germline V gene encodes CDR1 LNHDA and CDR2 SQIVND (reference sequence). The V segment lost 3 bases and the J segment 5 bases; nucleotides outside the gene matches: 4. The CDR3 length is 14 residues. The CDR3 nucleotides are TGTGCCAGTAGTATCGACAGGGGGGGGACTGAAGCTTTCTTT. Protein sequence: CASSIDRGGTEAFF.

V and J are TRBV5-4 and TRBJ2-7, with unresolved D. Trimming cost V 5 bases and J 5 bases, with 14 bases left between them. Germline CDR1 reads SGHNT; CDR2 reads YYREEE (reference sequence). The CDR3 totals 13 residues. The DNA for the CDR3 is TGTGCCAGCAGGTATTTAGGCGGCGACGAGCAGTACTTC. Its translation: CASRYLGGDEQYF. The whole variable domain, remainder taken from reference TRBV5-4 and TRBJ2-7, is ETGVTQSPTHLIKTRGQQVTLRCSSQSGHNTVSWYQQALGQGPQFIFQYYREEENGRGNFPPRFSGLQFPNYSSELNVNALELDDSALYLCASRYLGGDEQYFGPGTRLTVT.

This clone has only a few counts. The chain joins TRBV7-2 to TRBJ1-6, with TRBD1 matching over 7 bases. The junction had 16 bases not matched to a gene; V was cut back by 8 bases and J by 0 bases. Germline V gene data show CDR1 as SGHTA and CDR2 as FQGNSA. This CDR3 is built from 19 residues. CDR3 sequence: CASEPRGDSSTSYNSPLHF. The DNA of the CDR3 is TGTGCCAGCGAACCGCGGGGGGACAGCTCAACCTCCTATAATTCACCCCTCCACTTT.

The chain links TRBV4-3 to TRBJ2-4; TRBD1 matches 8 bases. The CDR3 sequence is 14 residues long. Trimming cost V 8 bases and J 9 bases; bases outside gene matches: 12. From germline, CDR1 is LGHNA and CDR2 YSLEER. The CDR3 DNA follows: TGCGCCAGCTCGACCGGGACAGGTGTCGGCATTCAGTACTTC. Translated, it gives CASSTGTGVGIQYF.

J is TRBJ1-1 and V is TRBV12-3 or TRBV12-4, with D uncertain. The V end lost 4 bases, the J end lost 2 bases, and 8 bases lay between the germline ends. The CDR3 contains 13 residues. Here the CDR3 DNA reads TGTGCCAGCAGTTACCGGGAAAACACTGAAGCTTTCTTT. Encoded protein: CASSYRENTEAFF.